Listed below are T cell receptor beta chains from one sample, sequenced in a study of shared clonotypes between healthy human individuals. Sequencing used immunoSEQ multiplex PCR; TCRdb keeps in-frame clones, though not all of them. This table has about 2.4 million clones, 80% to 95% appearing once. Sequenced material: naive CD4+ T cells from PBMCs. The receptor source for this set is a man aged 18-30 years in good health. Some clones in this sample may be carry-over from other donors' samples. The CDR3 runs from the conserved cysteine through the conserved F or W. The D gene is left open where the match is weak. Clone size is given for some rows only: seen once, a few or many times, or a class if the clone is expanded.

DNA	CDR3	D	J	size	length	V
TGTGCCAGCAGCTACGTTAACTGGGGAAGCACAGATACGCAGTATTTT	CASSYVNWGSTDTQYF	.	TRBJ2-3	.	16	TRBV7-3
TGCGCCAGCAGCCCGACAGGTGTCTACGAGCAGTACTTC	CASSPTGVYEQYF	.	TRBJ2-7	once	13	TRBV5-1
TGCGCCAGCAGCGAAGGAGTAGGGGGAGGAGAGACCCAGTACTTC	CASSEGVGGGETQYF	.	TRBJ2-5	.	15	TRBV5-1
TGTGCCATCAGTGAGACGGACGGGAGGGCCGGTTCGGGTGAGCAGTTCTTC	CAISETDGRAGSGEQFF	TRBD2	TRBJ2-1	once	17	TRBV10-3
TGTGCCAGCAGCTCCGGGGGGCTAGCGGGTACTTATGTGCAGTACTTC	CASSSGGLAGTYVQYF	TRBD2	TRBJ2-7	.	16	TRBV5-4
TGTGCCAGCAGCCAAGATTGGAACACCGGGGAGCTGTTTTTT	CASSQDWNTGELFF	.	TRBJ2-2	.	14	TRBV4-2
TGTGCCAGTAGCGAAGCGGGAGTTAAAAATGAGCAGTTCTTC	CASSEAGVKNEQFF	TRBD2	TRBJ2-1	.	14	TRBV19
TGTGCCAGCAGTCGCCTAGGGGGGGGCACTGAAGCTTTCTTT	CASSRLGGGTEAFF	.	TRBJ1-1	.	14	TRBV28
TGTGCCAGCAGCTTTTCCGACTCGGAGACCCAGTACTTC	CASSFSDSETQYF	.	TRBJ2-5	.	13	TRBV5-5
TGTGCCTGGAGTGTACCGAGGATGAACACTGAAGCTTTCTTT	CAWSVPRMNTEAFF	.	TRBJ1-1	few	14	TRBV30
TGTGCCAGCAGCCCCCACCGACAGCTGAAAAACACAGATACGCAGTATTTT	CASSPHRQLKNTDTQYF	.	TRBJ2-3	.	17	TRBV14
TGTGCCAGCAGCTTAGGATGGGACACTGAAGCTTTCTTT	CASSLGWDTEAFF	.	TRBJ1-1	.	13	TRBV11-2
TGTGCCACCAGCAGAGATGGCCCAGGGAGGTACGAGCAGTACTTC	CATSRDGPGRYEQYF	.	TRBJ2-7	.	15	TRBV15
TGTGCCAGCAGCTTGGGGGGGAATAATTCACCCCTCCACTTT	CASSLGGNNSPLHF	.	TRBJ1-6	.	14	TRBV5-4
TGTGCCAGCAGCGTAGACCTTAGCACAGATACGCAGTATTTT	CASSVDLSTDTQYF	.	TRBJ2-3	few	14	TRBV9
TGTGCCAGCAGCGTATGGGGGGACGTCACCGGGGAGCTGTTTTTT	CASSVWGDVTGELFF	.	TRBJ2-2	.	15	TRBV9
TGTGCCATCAGTGAGTCCCCAGGGGGCTTTGGCTACACCTTC	CAISESPGGFGYTF	TRBD1	TRBJ1-2	.	14	TRBV10-3
TGTGCCATCAGCGATTACCGGGACAGGGTGTCTAGCGGGAAGAACGAGCAGTACTTC	CAISDYRDRVSSGKNEQYF	.	TRBJ2-7	.	19	TRBV10-3
TGTGCCAGCAGTGGACAGGGCCGGAGCAATCAGCCCCAGCATTTT	CASSGQGRSNQPQHF	TRBD1	TRBJ1-5	once	15	TRBV27
TGTGCCAGCAGTGAAAGGGTGGGCTGGGGTAACACTGAAGCTTTCTTT	CASSERVGWGNTEAFF	.	TRBJ1-1	.	16	TRBV2
TGTGCCAGCAGCGTAGATCTGCGGGAGGGCGGTTCTGAGCAGTTCTTC	CASSVDLREGGSEQFF	TRBD2	TRBJ2-1	.	16	TRBV9
TGTGCCAGCCACAGGGTTAGCAGGGAGACCCAGTACTTC	CASHRVSRETQYF	.	TRBJ2-5	.	13	TRBV28
TGCGCCAGCAGCCCAGGCTGGGGCAGCAATGAGCAGTTCTTC	CASSPGWGSNEQFF	.	TRBJ2-1	.	14	TRBV4-1
TGTGCCAGCAGCTTAGGGGTATACGAGCAGTACTTC	CASSLGVYEQYF	.	TRBJ2-7	.	12	TRBV11-2
TGTGCCAGGACTCTAGCGAATGAGCAGTTCTTC	CARTLANEQFF	.	TRBJ2-1	.	11	TRBV2
TGTGCCAGCAGCTCACCAGCGGGGGAGCAGTACTTC	CASSSPAGEQYF	TRBD2	TRBJ2-5	.	12	TRBV5-4
TGTGCCAGCAGCCAAGACCCGGGGGGGTACGAGCAGTACTTC	CASSQDPGGYEQYF	TRBD2	TRBJ2-7	.	14	TRBV4-2
TGTGCCAGCAGCCCAACAGGGGGCCGCGGCGAGCAGTACTTC	CASSPTGGRGEQYF	TRBD1	TRBJ2-7	.	14	TRBV7-3
TGTGCCAGCAGTTACGGGACTAGCGGCACAGATACGCAGTATTTT	CASSYGTSGTDTQYF	TRBD2	TRBJ2-3	.	15	TRBV6-5
TGTGCCACCAGCGGAAGGGACCTGGGGGAAAAACTGTTTTTT	CATSGRDLGEKLFF	.	TRBJ1-4	.	14	TRBV15
TGTGCCAGCAGCGAACTGGACAGGGGCCCTGGAAACACCATATATTTT	CASSELDRGPGNTIYF	TRBD1	TRBJ1-3	.	16	TRBV9
TGTGCCAGCAGTTCAGTATGGACAGGGGACCTAAGGGTGACGCAGTATTTT	CASSSVWTGDLRVTQYF	TRBD1	TRBJ2-3	.	17	TRBV28
TGTGCCAGCAGTTCGGAAGCCAGGGGACAGGGGTTAGATACGCAGTATTTT	CASSSEARGQGLDTQYF	TRBD1	TRBJ2-3	.	17	TRBV28
TGTGCCAGCAGCGAGGGACACTATGGCTACACCTTC	CASSEGHYGYTF	.	TRBJ1-2	.	12	TRBV6-1
TGCAGCGGGGGTGGTGCGTCGGACGAGCAGTACTTC	CSGGGASDEQYF	.	TRBJ2-7	.	12	TRBV29-1
TGTGCCAGCAGCCAGGTGGGGGGCGGCACAGATACGCAGTATTTT	CASSQVGGGTDTQYF	.	TRBJ2-3	.	15	TRBV7-3
TGTGCCGTTGGGGTAGCGGGTCGAAACGAGCAGTACTTC	CAVGVAGRNEQYF	TRBD2	TRBJ2-7	.	13	TRBV30
TGTGCCAGCAGTGAGCGGGAGCGCGGCACAGATACGCAGTATTTT	CASSERERGTDTQYF	TRBD2	TRBJ2-3	.	15	TRBV2
TGTGCCAGTAGTATAGAGGAGGGAGTCCTTGAGACCCAGTACTTC	CASSIEEGVLETQYF	.	TRBJ2-5	.	15	TRBV19
TGCGCCAGCAGCTTGGGGGACTTGGCAGATACGCAGTATTTT	CASSLGDLADTQYF	.	TRBJ2-3	.	14	TRBV5-1
TGTGCCAGCAGCCTCCAGCTCGGAATCCAAGAGACCCAGTACTTC	CASSLQLGIQETQYF	.	TRBJ2-5	.	15	TRBV7-8
TGTGCCAGCAGCTTAAACAGGGTAGTATTAGATGAGCAGTTCTTC	CASSLNRVVLDEQFF	.	TRBJ2-1	.	15	TRBV7-9
TGTGCCAGCAGTTACAGGGGGACGGGCACTGAAGCTTTCTTT	CASSYRGTGTEAFF	TRBD1	TRBJ1-1	.	14	TRBV5-5
TGTGCCAGCAGCTTTAGGCAGCCAGATGAAAAACTGTTTTTT	CASSFRQPDEKLFF	.	TRBJ1-4	.	14	TRBV7-2
TGCGCCAGCAGCTTGGGGGGGACTAGCGGGAGGTACGAGCAGTACTTC	CASSLGGTSGRYEQYF	TRBD2	TRBJ2-7	.	16	TRBV5-1
TGTGCCAGCAGGAAAGGGGTTTACAATGAGCAGTTCTTC	CASRKGVYNEQFF	.	TRBJ2-1	.	13	TRBV2
TGTGCCAGCAGCTCAGGGCTGTCTAAGCAAGAGACCCAGTACTTC	CASSSGLSKQETQYF	.	TRBJ2-5	.	15	TRBV5-4
TGCGCCAGCAGCAGTTTGGATCCAGATACGCAGTATTTT	CASSSLDPDTQYF	.	TRBJ2-3	.	13	TRBV5-1
TGTGCCATCAGTGAATGGGTGAACACTGAAGCTTTCTTT	CAISEWVNTEAFF	.	TRBJ1-1	.	13	TRBV10-3
TGTGCCAGCAGCCCCAGGGCAGGGGAGATATGGGAGGTTGGGGCCAACGTCCTGACTTTC	CASSPRAGEIWEVGANVLTF	.	TRBJ2-6	.	20	TRBV7-8
TGTGCCAGCAGCCCCCTTGGGGCCAACGTCCTGACTTTC	CASSPLGANVLTF	.	TRBJ2-6	.	13	TRBV6-5
TGTGCCAGCAGTTTGGACAGCTCAAACTATGGCTACACCTTC	CASSLDSSNYGYTF	.	TRBJ1-2	.	14	TRBV5-4